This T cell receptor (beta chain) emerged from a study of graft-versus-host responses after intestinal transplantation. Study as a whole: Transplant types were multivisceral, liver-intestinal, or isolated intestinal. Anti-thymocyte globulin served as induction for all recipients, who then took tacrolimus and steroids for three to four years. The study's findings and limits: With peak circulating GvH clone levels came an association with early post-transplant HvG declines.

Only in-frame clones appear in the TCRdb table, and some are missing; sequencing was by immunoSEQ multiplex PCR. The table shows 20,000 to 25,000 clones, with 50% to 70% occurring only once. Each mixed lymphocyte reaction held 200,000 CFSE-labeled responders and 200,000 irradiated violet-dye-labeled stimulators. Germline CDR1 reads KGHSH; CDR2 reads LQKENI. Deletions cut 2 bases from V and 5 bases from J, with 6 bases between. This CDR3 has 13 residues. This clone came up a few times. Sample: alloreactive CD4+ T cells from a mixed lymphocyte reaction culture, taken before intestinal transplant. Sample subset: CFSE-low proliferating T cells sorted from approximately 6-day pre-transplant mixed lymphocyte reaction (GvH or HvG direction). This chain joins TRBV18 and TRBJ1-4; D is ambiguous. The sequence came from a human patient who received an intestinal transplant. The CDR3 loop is CASSPRTNEKLFF. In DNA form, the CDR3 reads TGTGCCAGCTCACCAAGAACAAATGAAAAACTGTTTTTT.